This T cell receptor beta chain was recorded in a study of T cells in localized non-small cell lung cancer (TCRdb year 2020). Regarding the study in general: Comparing tumors with uninvolved tumor-adjacent lungs, the study looked at the T cell repertoires of 200 to 250 patients with early-stage NSCLC. The cohort consisted of a few hundred treatment-naive NSCLC patients whose localized lung tumors had been resected. Of the NSCLC patients, around 130 were male and approximately 97 were female, and the mean age was approximately 66 years. General findings and caveats noted by the study authors: Because the study design was exploratory, TCR variables were selected using unadjusted p-values without false-discovery rate correction. A median of roughly 60 of the top 100 tumor clones were detected in paired uninvolved adjacent lung, and 28 of these tumor clones were also found among the top 100 clones of the paired uninvolved adjacent lung. Uninvolved tumor-adjacent lung showed the highest T cell clonality, higher than tumor, which suggests more focused antigenic responses in the adjacent lung. Multi-region tumor sequencing was not performed, so intratumor heterogeneity could not be excluded. Longer overall survival was associated with higher T cell density in blood, whereas shorter survival was associated with higher clonality in adjacent lung.

The germline V gene specifies SGHTA as CDR1 and FQGNSA as CDR2. V loses 3 bases, J loses 5 bases, and the germline ends lie 13 bases apart. Taken from cysteine to phenylalanine, the CDR3 has 14 residues. This entry keeps only the CDR3 DNA: 42 bases, framed from base 1. The immunoSEQ Assay was used to sequence TCR beta CDR3 regions from DNA. The study's own analysis went as follows. To compute T cell density, TCR beta template counts were normalized to usable DNA, which was estimated by amplifying housekeeping genes. Richness was estimated with the preseqR package, extrapolating to 400,000 templates for PBMC samples and 120,000 templates for tissue samples. Clonality was defined as one minus Pielou's evenness. Tissue-enriched TCRs were identified through differential abundance testing performed on productive amino-acid clonotypes, with a minimum total count of 5 and an alpha of 0.1. The Jaccard Index and the Morisita Overlap Index were used to measure repertoire overlap between compartments. GLIPH grouped TCR beta CDR3s together with public tetramer-defined viral CDR3s, and a viral motif had to include at least three viral sequences and show V-gene enrichment. TCRdb re-hosts the immuneACCESS table, in-frame sequences only. Its copies lack some clones; in the studies checked, an unresolved V gene accounts for under half of them, and the cause for the rest is not known. That table supplies the V and J calls and clone size; D and trimming were determined from the DNA. This sample is represented by fewer than 15,000 clones; around 82% of them were singletons. The ten largest clones represent under 5% of the sample.

A remark on this clone: It lacks a known antigen. Base qualities were left out, and no much larger clone turns up one base away.

At diagnosis, tumor, uninvolved tumor-adjacent lung and peripheral blood were collected and then preserved as a mix of FFPE and fresh-frozen material. For TCR repertoire profiling, blood samples were analyzed in the form of peripheral blood mononuclear cells. The rearranged chain carries TRBV7-2 and TRBJ1-2; TRBD1 is a possible D gene, resting on 5 matching bases. The sequence derives from a female donor at least 60 years old with stage I squamous cell lung carcinoma. Source: peripheral blood, taken before any cancer treatment. The CDR3 protein: CASSFGGLEYGYTF. The DNA is TGTGCCAGCAGCTTCGGGGGGTTGGAGTATGGCTACACCTTC.